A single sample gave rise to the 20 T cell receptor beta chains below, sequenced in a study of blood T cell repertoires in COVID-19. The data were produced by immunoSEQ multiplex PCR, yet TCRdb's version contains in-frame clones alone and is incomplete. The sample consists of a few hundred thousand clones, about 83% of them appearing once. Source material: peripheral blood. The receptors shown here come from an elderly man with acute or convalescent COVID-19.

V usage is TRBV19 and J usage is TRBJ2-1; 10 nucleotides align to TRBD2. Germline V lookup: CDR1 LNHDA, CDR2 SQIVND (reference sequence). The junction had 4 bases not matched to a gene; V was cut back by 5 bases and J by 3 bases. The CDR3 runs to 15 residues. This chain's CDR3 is CASSSSGGVYNEQFF. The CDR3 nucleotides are TGTGCCAGTAGTTCAAGCGGGGGGGTCTACAATGAGCAGTTCTTC.

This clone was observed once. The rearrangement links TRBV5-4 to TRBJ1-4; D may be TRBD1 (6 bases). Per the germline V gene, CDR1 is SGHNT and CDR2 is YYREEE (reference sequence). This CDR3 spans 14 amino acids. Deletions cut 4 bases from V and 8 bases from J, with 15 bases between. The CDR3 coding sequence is TGTGCCAGCAGCACCGCGGGGGGCCGGGAAAAACTGTTTTTT. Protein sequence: CASSTAGGREKLFF.

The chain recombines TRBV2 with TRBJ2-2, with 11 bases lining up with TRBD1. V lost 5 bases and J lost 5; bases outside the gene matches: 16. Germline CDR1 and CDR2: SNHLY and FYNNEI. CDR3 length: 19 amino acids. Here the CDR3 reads CASSTVKLLGQGDTGELFF. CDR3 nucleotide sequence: TGTGCCAGCAGTACGGTGAAATTGTTGGGACAGGGGGATACCGGGGAGCTGTTTTTT.

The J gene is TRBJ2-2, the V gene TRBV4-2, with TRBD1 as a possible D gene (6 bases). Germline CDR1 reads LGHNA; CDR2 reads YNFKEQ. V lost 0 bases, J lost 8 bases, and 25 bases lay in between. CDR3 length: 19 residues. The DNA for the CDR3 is TGTGCCAGCAGCCAAGATTTCGGGCCTACGACAGGACTTTCGGGGGAGCTGTTTTTT. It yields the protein CASSQDFGPTTGLSGELFF.

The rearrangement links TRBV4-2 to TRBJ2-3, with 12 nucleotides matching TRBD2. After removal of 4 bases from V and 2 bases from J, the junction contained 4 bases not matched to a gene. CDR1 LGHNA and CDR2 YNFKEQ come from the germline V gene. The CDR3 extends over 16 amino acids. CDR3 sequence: CASSRRLAGATDTQYF. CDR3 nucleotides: TGTGCCAGCAGCCGTCGACTAGCGGGAGCCACAGATACGCAGTATTTT.

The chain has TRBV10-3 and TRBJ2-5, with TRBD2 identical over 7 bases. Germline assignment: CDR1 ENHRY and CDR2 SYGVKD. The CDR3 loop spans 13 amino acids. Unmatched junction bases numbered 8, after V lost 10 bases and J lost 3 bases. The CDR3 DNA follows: TGTGCCACCGCTCCGGGGAGGGAAGAGACCCAGTACTTC. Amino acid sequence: CATAPGREETQYF.

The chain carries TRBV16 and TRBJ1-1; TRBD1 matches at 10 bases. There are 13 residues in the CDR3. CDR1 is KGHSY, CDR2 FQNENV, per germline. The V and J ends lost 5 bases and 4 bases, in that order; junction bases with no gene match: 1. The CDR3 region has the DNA TGTGCCAGCAGCGACAGGGGGCCCACTGAAGCTTTCTTT. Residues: CASSDRGPTEAFF. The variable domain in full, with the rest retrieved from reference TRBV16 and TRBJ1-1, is GEEVAQTPKHLVRGEGQKAKLYCAPIKGHSYVFWYQQVLKNEFKFLISFQNENVFDETGMPKERFSAKCLPNSPCSLEIQATKLEDSAVYFCASSDRGPTEAFFGQGTRLTVV.

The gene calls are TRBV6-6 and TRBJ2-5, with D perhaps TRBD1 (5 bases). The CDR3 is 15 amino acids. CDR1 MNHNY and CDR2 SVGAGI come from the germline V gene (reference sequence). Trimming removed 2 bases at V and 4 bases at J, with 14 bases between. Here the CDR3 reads CASSYVTVSSETQYF. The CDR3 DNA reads TGTGCCAGCAGTTACGTGACAGTATCATCAGAGACCCAGTACTTC.

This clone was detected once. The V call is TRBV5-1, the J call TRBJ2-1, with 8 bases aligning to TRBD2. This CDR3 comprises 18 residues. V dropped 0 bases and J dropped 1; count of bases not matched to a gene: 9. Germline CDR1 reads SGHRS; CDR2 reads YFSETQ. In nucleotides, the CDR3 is TGCGCCAGCAGCTTGGCCATCCGGGAGGGCCTGTCCTACAATGAGCAGTTCTTC. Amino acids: CASSLAIREGLSYNEQFF.

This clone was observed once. The CDR3 region has the DNA TGTGCCAGCAGCTTGGCGCCAGTCCGCTCCTATAATTCACCCCTCCACTTT. Protein product: CASSLAPVRSYNSPLHF. The V and J genes are TRBV5-5 and TRBJ1-6; no definite D call. From germline, CDR1 is SGHKS and CDR2 YYEKEE (reference sequence). The CDR3 totals 17 residues. V was shortened by 0 bases and J by 0 bases, with 10 bases between the two germline ends. The whole variable domain, remainder taken from reference TRBV5-5 and TRBJ1-6, is DAGVTQSPTHLIKTRGQQVTLRCSPISGHKSVSWYQQVLGQGPQFIFQYYEKEERGRGNFPDRFSARQFPNYSSELNVNALLLGDSALYLCASSLAPVRSYNSPLHFGNGTRLTVT.

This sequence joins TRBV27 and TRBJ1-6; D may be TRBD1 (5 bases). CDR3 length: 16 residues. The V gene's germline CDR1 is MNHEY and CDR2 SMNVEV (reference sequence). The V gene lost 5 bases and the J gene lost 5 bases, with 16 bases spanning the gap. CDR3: CASSVLGTGDNSPLHF. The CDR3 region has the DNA TGTGCCAGCAGTGTCCTCGGGACGGGGGATAATTCACCCCTCCACTTT.

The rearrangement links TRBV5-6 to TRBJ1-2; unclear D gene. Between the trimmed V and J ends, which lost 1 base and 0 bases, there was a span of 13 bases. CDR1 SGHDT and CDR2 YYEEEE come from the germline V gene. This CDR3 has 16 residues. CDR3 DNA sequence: TGTGCCAGCAGCTTGTCAACTGAGTTTCCTAACTATGGCTACACCTTC. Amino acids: CASSLSTEFPNYGYTF.

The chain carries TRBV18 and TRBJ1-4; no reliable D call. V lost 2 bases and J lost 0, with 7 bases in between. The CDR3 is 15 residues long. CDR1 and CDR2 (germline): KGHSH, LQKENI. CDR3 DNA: TGTGCCAGCTCACCAAGACAAGCAACTAATGAAAAACTGTTTTTT. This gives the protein CASSPRQATNEKLFF. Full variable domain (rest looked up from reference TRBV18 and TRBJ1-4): NAGVMQNPRHLVRRRGQEARLRCSPMKGHSHVYWYRQLPEEGLKFMVYLQKENIIDESGMPKERFSAEFPKEGPSILRIQQVVRGDSAAYFCASSPRQATNEKLFFGSGTQLSVL.

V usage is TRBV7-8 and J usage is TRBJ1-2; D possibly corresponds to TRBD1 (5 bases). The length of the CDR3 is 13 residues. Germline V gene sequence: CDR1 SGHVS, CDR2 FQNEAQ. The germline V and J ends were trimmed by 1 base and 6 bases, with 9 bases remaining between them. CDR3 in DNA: TGTGCCAGCAGCTTAGGGGCAGGGAATGGCTACACCTTC. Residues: CASSLGAGNGYTF.

CDR3 in amino acids: CASRSGANTGELFF. DNA of the CDR3: TGTGCCAGCAGGAGCGGGGCGAACACCGGGGAGCTGTTTTTT. This sequence joins TRBV5-4 and TRBJ2-2, with 7 positions matching TRBD2. The CDR3 extends over 14 amino acids. J lost 0 bases, V lost 5 bases, and 1 base had no gene match. Germline values: CDR1 SGHNT, CDR2 YYREEE (reference sequence).

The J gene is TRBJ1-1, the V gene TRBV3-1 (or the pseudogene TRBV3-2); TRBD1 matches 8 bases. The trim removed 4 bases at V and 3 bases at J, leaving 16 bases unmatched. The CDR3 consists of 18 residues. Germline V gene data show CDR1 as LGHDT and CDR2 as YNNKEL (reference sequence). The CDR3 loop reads CASSPFSGTGATYTEAFF. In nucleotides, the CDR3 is TGTGCCAGCAGCCCCTTTTCCGGGACAGGTGCAACGTACACTGAAGCTTTCTTT.

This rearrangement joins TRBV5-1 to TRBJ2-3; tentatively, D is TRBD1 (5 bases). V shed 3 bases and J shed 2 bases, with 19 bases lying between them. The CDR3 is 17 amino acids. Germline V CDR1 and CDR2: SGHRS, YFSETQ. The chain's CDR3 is CASSYAKAGILTDTQYF. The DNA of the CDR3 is TGCGCCAGCAGCTATGCGAAGGCAGGGATCCTCACAGATACGCAGTATTTT.

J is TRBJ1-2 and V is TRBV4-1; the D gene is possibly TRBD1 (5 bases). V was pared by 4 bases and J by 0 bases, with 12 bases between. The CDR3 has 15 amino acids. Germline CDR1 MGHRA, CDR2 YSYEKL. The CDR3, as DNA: TGCGCCAGCAGCCCAACCTTGACAGCTAACTATGGCTACACCTTC. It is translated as CASSPTLTANYGYTF.

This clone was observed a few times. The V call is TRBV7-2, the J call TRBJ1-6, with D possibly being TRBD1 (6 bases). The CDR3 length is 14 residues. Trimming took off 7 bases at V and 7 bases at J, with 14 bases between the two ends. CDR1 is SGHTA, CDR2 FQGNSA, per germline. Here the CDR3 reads CASNPSGGNSPLHF. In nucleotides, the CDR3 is TGTGCCAGCAACCCCAGCGGGGGCAATTCACCCCTCCACTTT.

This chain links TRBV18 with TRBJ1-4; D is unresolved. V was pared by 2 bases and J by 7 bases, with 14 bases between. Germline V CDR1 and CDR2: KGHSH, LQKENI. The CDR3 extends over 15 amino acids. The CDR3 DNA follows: TGTGCCAGCTCACCAATAGCCGAGCTGGGTGAAAAACTGTTTTTT. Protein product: CASSPIAELGEKLFF. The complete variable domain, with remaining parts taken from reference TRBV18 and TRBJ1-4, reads NAGVMQNPRHLVRRRGQEARLRCSPMKGHSHVYWYRQLPEEGLKFMVYLQKENIIDESGMPKERFSAEFPKEGPSILRIQQVVRGDSAAYFCASSPIAELGEKLFFGSGTQLSVL.